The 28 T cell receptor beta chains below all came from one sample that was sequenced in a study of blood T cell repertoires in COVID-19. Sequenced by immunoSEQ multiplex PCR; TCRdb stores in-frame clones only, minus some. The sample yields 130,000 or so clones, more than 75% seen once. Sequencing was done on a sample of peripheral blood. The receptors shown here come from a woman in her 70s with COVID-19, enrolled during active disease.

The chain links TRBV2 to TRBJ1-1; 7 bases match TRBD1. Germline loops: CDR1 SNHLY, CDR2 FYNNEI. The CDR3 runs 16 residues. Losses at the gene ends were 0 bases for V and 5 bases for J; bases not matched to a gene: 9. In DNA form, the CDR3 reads TGTGCCAGCAGTGAAGCTAGGGCAGGGGGTAGGACTGAAGCTTTCTTT. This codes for CASSEARAGGRTEAFF.

The CDR3 region has the DNA TGTGCCAGCAGGGAGGGACAGGGTCATCCTGAAGCTTTCTTT. Protein product: CASREGQGHPEAFF. The chain links TRBV6-4 to TRBJ1-1, with TRBD1 identical over 9 bases. This CDR3 comprises 14 residues. V shed 6 bases, J shed 6 bases, and the junction held 8 bases outside the gene matches. Germline CDR1 MRHNA, CDR2 SNTAGT.

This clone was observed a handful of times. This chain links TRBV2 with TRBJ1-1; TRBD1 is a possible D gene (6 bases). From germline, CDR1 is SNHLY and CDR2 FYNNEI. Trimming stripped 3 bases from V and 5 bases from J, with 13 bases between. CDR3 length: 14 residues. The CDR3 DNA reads TGTGCCAGCAGTGAGGCAAAGGGGGGGACTGAAGCTTTCTTT. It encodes CASSEAKGGTEAFF. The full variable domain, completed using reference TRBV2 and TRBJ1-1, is EPEVTQTPSHQVTQMGQEVILRCVPISNHLYFYWYRQILGQKVEFLVSFYNNEISEKSEIFDDQFSVERPDGSNFTLKIRSTKLEDSAMYFCASSEAKGGTEAFFGQGTRLTVV.

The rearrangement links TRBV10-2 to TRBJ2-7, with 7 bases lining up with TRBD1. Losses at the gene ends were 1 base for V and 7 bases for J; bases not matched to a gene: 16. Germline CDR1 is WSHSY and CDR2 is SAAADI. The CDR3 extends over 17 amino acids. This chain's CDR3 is CASSEWDRLIIRREQYF. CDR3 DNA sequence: TGCGCCAGCAGTGAGTGGGACAGACTTATCATCAGGAGAGAGCAGTACTTC.

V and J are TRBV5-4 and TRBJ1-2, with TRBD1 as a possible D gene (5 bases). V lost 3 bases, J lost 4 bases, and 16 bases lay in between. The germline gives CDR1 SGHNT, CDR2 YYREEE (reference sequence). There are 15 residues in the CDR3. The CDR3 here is CASSSTERQFYGYTF. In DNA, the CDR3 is TGTGCCAGCAGCTCTACCGAAAGACAGTTCTATGGCTACACCTTC.

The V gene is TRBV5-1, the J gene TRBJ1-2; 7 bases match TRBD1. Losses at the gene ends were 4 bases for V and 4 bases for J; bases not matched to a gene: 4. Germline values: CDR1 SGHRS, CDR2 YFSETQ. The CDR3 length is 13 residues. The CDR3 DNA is TGCGCCAGCAGCCCCCGGGACAGCTATGGCTACACCTTC. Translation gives CASSPRDSYGYTF.

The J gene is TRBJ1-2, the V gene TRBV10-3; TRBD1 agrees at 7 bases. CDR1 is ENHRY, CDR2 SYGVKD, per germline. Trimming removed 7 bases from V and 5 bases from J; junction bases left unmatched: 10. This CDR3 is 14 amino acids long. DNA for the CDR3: TGTGCCATCAAGCCCGGACAGGCCACATATGGCTACACCTTC. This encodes CAIKPGQATYGYTF.

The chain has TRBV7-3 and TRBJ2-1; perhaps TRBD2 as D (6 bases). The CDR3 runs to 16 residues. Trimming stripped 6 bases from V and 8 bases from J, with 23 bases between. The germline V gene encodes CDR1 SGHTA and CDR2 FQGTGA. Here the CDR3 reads CASSPAPGRQRDEQFF. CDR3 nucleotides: TGTGCCAGCAGTCCTGCTCCTGGGAGGCAACGGGATGAGCAGTTCTTC.

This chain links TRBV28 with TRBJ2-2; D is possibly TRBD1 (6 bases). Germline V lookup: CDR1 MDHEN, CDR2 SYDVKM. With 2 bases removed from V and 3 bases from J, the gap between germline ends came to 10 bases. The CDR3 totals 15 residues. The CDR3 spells CASSLPTGYTGELFF. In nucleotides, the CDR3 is TGTGCCAGCAGTTTACCCACAGGGTACACCGGGGAGCTGTTTTTT.

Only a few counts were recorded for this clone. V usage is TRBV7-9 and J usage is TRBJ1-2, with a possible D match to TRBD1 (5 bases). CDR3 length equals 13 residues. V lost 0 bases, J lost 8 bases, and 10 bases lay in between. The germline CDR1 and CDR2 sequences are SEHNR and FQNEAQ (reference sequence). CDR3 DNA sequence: TGTGCCAGCAGCTTAGCGGGGCAAGAAGGCTACACCTTC. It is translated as CASSLAGQEGYTF.

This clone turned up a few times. Written as DNA, the CDR3 is TGCGCCAGCAGCTATGGACAGAGCAACAATGAGCAGTTCTTC. Its translation: CASSYGQSNNEQFF. The V call is TRBV5-1, the J call TRBJ2-1; D perhaps matches TRBD1 (6 bases). Germline assignment: CDR1 SGHRS and CDR2 YFSETQ. With 3 bases removed from V and 5 bases from J, the gap between germline ends came to 12 bases. This CDR3 contains 14 residues.

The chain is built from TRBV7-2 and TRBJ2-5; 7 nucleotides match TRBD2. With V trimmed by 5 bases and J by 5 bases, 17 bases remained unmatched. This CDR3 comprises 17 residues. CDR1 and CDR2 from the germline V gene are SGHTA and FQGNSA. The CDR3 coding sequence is TGTGCCAGCAGCCTCAACCGGGACTACCATCGGGGGGAGACCCAGTACTTC. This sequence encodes CASSLNRDYHRGETQYF.

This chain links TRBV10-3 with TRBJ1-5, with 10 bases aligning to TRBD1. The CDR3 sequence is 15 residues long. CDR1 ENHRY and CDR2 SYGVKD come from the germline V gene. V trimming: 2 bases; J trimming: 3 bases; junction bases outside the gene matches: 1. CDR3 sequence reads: CAISEGTGVNQPQHF. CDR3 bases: TGTGCCATCAGTGAGGGGACAGGGGTCAATCAGCCCCAGCATTTT.

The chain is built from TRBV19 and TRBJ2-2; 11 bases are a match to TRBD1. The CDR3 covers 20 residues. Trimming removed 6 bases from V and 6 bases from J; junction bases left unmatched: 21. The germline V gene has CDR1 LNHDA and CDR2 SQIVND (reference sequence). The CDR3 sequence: CASRARTGGGYPGPSGELFF. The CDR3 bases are TGTGCCAGTAGAGCAAGGACAGGGGGCGGGTACCCAGGGCCCTCCGGGGAGCTGTTTTTT.

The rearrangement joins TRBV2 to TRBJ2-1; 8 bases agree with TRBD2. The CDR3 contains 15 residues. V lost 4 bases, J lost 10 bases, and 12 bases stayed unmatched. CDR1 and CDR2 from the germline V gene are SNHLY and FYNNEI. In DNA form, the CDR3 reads TGTGCCAGCAGTGTGGTGCGGGGGGCGTCCGGGGAGCAGTTCTTC. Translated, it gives CASSVVRGASGEQFF.

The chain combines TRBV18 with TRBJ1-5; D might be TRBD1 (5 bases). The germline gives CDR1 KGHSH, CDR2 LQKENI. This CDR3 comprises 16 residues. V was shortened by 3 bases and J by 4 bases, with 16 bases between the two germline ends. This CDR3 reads CASSPTTAADNQPQHF. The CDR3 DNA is TGTGCCAGCTCACCCACGACAGCAGCCGATAATCAGCCCCAGCATTTT.

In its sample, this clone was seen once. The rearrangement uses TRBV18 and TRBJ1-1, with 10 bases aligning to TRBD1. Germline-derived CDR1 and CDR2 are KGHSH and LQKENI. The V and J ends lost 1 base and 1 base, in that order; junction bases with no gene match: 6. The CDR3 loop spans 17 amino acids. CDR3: CASSPRDRGFKNTEAFF. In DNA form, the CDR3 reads TGTGCCAGCTCACCACGGGACAGGGGTTTTAAGAACACTGAAGCTTTCTTT.

This CDR3 reads CASRRGAKMYNEQFF. For the CDR3, the DNA is TGTGCCAGTAGACGGGGGGCCAAAATGTACAATGAGCAGTTCTTC. The rearrangement uses TRBV19 and TRBJ2-1; the D gene is possibly TRBD2 (7 bases). V lost 6 bases, J lost 4 bases, and 16 bases lay in between. CDR3 length equals 15 residues. Germline values: CDR1 LNHDA, CDR2 SQIVND (reference sequence).

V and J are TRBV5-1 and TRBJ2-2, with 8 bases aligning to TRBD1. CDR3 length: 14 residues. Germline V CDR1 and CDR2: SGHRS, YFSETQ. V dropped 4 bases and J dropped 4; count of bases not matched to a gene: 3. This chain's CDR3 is CASSRTGSTGELFF. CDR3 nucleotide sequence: TGCGCCAGCAGCCGGACAGGGAGCACCGGGGAGCTGTTTTTT. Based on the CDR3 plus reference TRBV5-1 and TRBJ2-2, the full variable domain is KAGVTQTPRYLIKTRGQQVTLSCSPISGHRSVSWYQQTPGQGLQFLFEYFSETQRNKGNFPGRFSGRQFSNSRSEMNVSTLELGDSALYLCASSRTGSTGELFFGEGSRLTVL.

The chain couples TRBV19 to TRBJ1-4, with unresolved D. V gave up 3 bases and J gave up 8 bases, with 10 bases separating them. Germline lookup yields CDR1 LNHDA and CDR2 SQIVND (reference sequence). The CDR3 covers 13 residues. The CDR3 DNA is TGTGCCAGTAGTATCAACAGAGGGGAAAAACTGTTTTTT. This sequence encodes CASSINRGEKLFF.

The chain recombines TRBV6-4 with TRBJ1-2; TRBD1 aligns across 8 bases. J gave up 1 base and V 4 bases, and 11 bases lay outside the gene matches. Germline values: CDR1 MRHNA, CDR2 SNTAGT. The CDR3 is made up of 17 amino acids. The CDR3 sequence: CASSAQARQGNNYGYTF. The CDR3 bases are TGTGCCAGCAGTGCCCAAGCCCGACAGGGGAATAACTATGGCTACACCTTC.

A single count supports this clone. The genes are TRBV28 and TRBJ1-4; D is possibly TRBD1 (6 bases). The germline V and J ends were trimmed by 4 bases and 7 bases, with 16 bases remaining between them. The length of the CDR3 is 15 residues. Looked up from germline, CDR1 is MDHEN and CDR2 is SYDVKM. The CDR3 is CASSWDTYTGEKLFF. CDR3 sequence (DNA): TGTGCCAGCAGTTGGGACACCTACACGGGTGAAAAACTGTTTTTT.

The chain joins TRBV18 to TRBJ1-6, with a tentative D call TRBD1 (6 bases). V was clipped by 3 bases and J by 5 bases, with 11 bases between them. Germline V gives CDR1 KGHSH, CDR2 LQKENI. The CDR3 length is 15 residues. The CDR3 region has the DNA TGTGCCAGCTCACCGGGTGACAGGAATAATTCACCCCTCCACTTT. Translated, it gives CASSPGDRNNSPLHF. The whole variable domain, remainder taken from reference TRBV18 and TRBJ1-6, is NAGVMQNPRHLVRRRGQEARLRCSPMKGHSHVYWYRQLPEEGLKFMVYLQKENIIDESGMPKERFSAEFPKEGPSILRIQQVVRGDSAAYFCASSPGDRNNSPLHFGNGTRLTVT.

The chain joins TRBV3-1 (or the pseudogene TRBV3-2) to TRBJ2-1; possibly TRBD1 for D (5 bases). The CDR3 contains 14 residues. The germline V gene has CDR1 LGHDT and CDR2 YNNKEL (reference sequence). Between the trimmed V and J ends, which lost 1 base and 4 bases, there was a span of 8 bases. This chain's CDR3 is CASSQAQGYNEQFF. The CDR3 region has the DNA TGTGCCAGCAGCCAAGCCCAGGGATACAATGAGCAGTTCTTC.

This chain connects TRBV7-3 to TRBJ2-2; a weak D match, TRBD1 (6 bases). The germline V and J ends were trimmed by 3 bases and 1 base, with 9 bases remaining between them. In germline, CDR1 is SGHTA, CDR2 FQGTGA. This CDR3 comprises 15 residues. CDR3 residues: CASSLSRGNTGELFF. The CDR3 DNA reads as TGTGCCAGCAGCTTGTCCAGGGGGAACACCGGGGAGCTGTTTTTT.

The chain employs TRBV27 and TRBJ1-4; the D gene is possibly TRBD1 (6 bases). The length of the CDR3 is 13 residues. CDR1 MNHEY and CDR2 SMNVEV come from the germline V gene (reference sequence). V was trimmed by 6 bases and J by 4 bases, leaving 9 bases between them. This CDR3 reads CASRQGRNEKLFF. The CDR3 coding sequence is TGTGCCAGCAGACAGGGCCGTAATGAAAAACTGTTTTTT.

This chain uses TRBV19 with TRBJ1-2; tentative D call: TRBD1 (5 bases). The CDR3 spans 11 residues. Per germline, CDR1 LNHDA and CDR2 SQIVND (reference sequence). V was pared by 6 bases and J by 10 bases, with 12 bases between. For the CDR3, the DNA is TGTGCCAGTAGGGCAAGGGGTGACTACACCTTC. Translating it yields CASRARGDYTF. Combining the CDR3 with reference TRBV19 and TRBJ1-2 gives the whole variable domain DGGITQSPKYLFRKEGQNVTLSCEQNLNHDAMYWYRQDPGQGLRLIYYSQIVNDFQKGDIAEGYSVSREKKESFPLTVTSAQKNPTAFYLCASRARGDYTFGSGTRLTVV.

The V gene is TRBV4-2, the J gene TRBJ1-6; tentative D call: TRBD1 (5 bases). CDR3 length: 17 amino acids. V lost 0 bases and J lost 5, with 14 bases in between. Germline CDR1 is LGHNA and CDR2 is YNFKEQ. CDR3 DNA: TGTGCCAGCAGCCAAGAAGGCATGGGGCGCGATAATTCACCCCTCCACTTT. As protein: CASSQEGMGRDNSPLHF.